These 22 T cell receptor beta chains were sequenced from one sample in a study of blood T cell repertoires in COVID-19. Only in-frame clones appear in the TCRdb table, and some are missing; sequencing was by immunoSEQ multiplex PCR. The sample contains about 250,000 clones, more than 75% of which appear only once. Sequencing used PBMCs or T cells enriched from blood (not recorded which). These receptors originate from a woman aged 50 to 60 who had recovered from COVID-19.

The V gene is TRBV28, the J gene TRBJ2-7; the match to TRBD2 covers 14 bases. The CDR3 extends over 15 amino acids. Germline V lookup: CDR1 MDHEN, CDR2 SYDVKM. Trimming cost V 3 bases and J 3 bases; bases outside gene matches: 1. The CDR3: CASSLGLAGDYEQYF. CDR3 coding DNA: TGTGCCAGCAGTTTGGGACTAGCGGGAGACTACGAGCAGTACTTC.

The chain employs TRBV24-1 and TRBJ2-1, with D perhaps matching TRBD1 (5 bases). The CDR3 length is 13 residues. V was cut by 4 bases and J by 8 bases, with 11 bases left in between. Germline V CDR1 and CDR2: KGHDR, SFDVKD. In nucleotides, the CDR3 is TGTGCCACCAGTGAGTCTCAGGGTCATGAGCAGTTCTTC. Encoded protein: CATSESQGHEQFF.

This rearrangement joins TRBV15 to TRBJ2-5; possible D gene TRBD2, 6 bases. From germline, CDR1 is LNHNV and CDR2 YYDKDF (reference sequence). Trimming shortened V by 0 bases and J by 4 bases, and 15 bases separated the two germline ends. The CDR3 totals 16 residues. The chain's CDR3 is CATSRDGAGTLETQYF. DNA for the CDR3: TGTGCCACCAGCAGAGATGGTGCAGGGACTCTAGAGACCCAGTACTTC.

The chain couples TRBV6-5 to TRBJ2-5; 10 bases are a match to TRBD2. The CDR3 covers 15 residues. With 4 bases clipped from V and 5 bases from J, the junction kept 7 bases outside the gene matches. Germline assignment: CDR1 MNHEY and CDR2 SVGAGI. CDR3 loop: CASSFPAGGRETQYF. The CDR3 DNA reads TGTGCCAGCAGTTTTCCAGCGGGAGGGCGGGAGACCCAGTACTTC.

The chain carries TRBV12-3 or TRBV12-4 and TRBJ2-1; D not certain. This CDR3 is built from 13 residues. V lost 2 bases and J 7 bases, leaving 9 bases between the germline ends. The CDR3 loop reads CASSLLVENEQFF. CDR3 coding DNA: TGTGCCAGCAGTTTATTAGTAGAGAATGAGCAGTTCTTC.

The rearrangement joins TRBV6-5 to TRBJ1-2; D possibly corresponds to TRBD1 (5 bases). This CDR3 is 15 amino acids long. V lost 5 bases, J lost 3 bases, and 16 bases lay in between. Germline-derived CDR1 and CDR2 are MNHEY and SVGAGI. Here the CDR3 DNA reads TGTGCCAGCAGTACCCCCGGGGGATTAGACTATGGCTACACCTTC. This codes for CASSTPGGLDYGYTF.

The chain links TRBV5-1 to TRBJ2-1, with 9 bases lining up with TRBD2. Looked up from germline, CDR1 is SGHRS and CDR2 is YFSETQ. V dropped 0 bases and J dropped 1; count of bases not matched to a gene: 2. The CDR3 sequence is 16 residues long. The CDR3 DNA reads TGCGCCAGCAGCTTGGTTGCGGGAGGGTCCTACAATGAGCAGTTCTTC. It encodes CASSLVAGGSYNEQFF. The entire variable domain, with the rest obtained from reference TRBV5-1 and TRBJ2-1, is as follows: KAGVTQTPRYLIKTRGQQVTLSCSPISGHRSVSWYQQTPGQGLQFLFEYFSETQRNKGNFPGRFSGRQFSNSRSEMNVSTLELGDSALYLCASSLVAGGSYNEQFFGPGTRLTVL.

The rearrangement joins TRBV23-1 to TRBJ1-6, with 7 nucleotides matching TRBD1. TRBV23-1 is an open reading frame, and its role is uncertain. V trimming: 7 bases; J trimming: 7 bases; junction bases outside the gene matches: 13. The CDR3 runs 16 residues. The CDR3 loop is CASNRSGQKSNSPLHF. Here the CDR3 DNA reads TGCGCCAGCAATAGGTCGGGACAGAAGTCAAATTCACCCCTCCACTTT.

There are a few counts of this clone. This chain joins TRBV5-1 and TRBJ1-5, with TRBD1 matching over 11 bases. Trimming took 0 bases from V and 4 from J; bases not matched to a gene: 0. The CDR3 sequence is 15 residues long. Per germline, CDR1 SGHRS and CDR2 YFSETQ. The CDR3: CASSLGDRGNQPQHF. For the CDR3, the DNA is TGCGCCAGCAGCTTGGGGGACAGGGGGAATCAGCCCCAGCATTTT.

V is TRBV29-1 and J is TRBJ2-5; 7 nucleotides agree with TRBD2. This CDR3 region has 16 residues. In germline, CDR1 is SQVTM, CDR2 ANQGSEA. Trimming at V came to 7 bases and at J to 1 base, leaving 15 bases not matched to a gene. The CDR3 coding sequence is TGCAGCGGGGCGACTAGCTCCCATCGGTTCCAAGAGACCCAGTACTTC. Protein product: CSGATSSHRFQETQYF.

The chain combines TRBV5-1 with TRBJ2-1; a possible D gene is TRBD2 (7 bases). V was clipped by 2 bases and J by 9 bases, with 21 bases between them. The CDR3 extends over 16 amino acids. Germline V CDR1 and CDR2: SGHRS, YFSETQ. CDR3 loop: CASSLQGINRGSEQFF. The CDR3 nucleotides are TGCGCCAGCAGCTTACAGGGTATTAATCGCGGGAGTGAGCAGTTCTTC.

This sequence joins TRBV9 and TRBJ2-1; 14 nucleotides agree with TRBD2. Germline CDR1 is SGDLS and CDR2 is YYNGEE. The CDR3 is made up of 18 amino acids. The ends lost 0 bases at V and 3 bases at J; junction bases unmatched: 5. The CDR3 region has the DNA TGTGCCAGCAGCGTAGAATTGACTAGCGGGAGGGTCTACAATGAGCAGTTCTTC. Amino acids: CASSVELTSGRVYNEQFF.

V usage is TRBV30 and J usage is TRBJ2-4; 8 nucleotides agree with TRBD2. Germline V CDR1 and CDR2: GTSNPN, SVGIG (reference sequence). V was pared by 0 bases and J by 4 bases, with 8 bases of the junction left unmatched. The CDR3 has 16 amino acids. CDR3 amino acids: CAWSVRSGGAKNIQYF. The CDR3 nucleotides read TGTGCCTGGAGTGTACGGTCGGGGGGGGCGAAAAACATTCAGTACTTC.

The CDR3 loop is CATSDPRRNEQFF. Here the CDR3 DNA reads TGTGCCACCAGTGATCCTAGGAGGAATGAGCAGTTCTTC. This chain uses TRBV24-1 with TRBJ2-1; D might be TRBD2 (5 bases). CDR3 length: 13 residues. Germline values: CDR1 KGHDR, CDR2 SFDVKD. Trimming took 3 bases from V and 7 from J, leaving 9 bases between them.

The chain recombines TRBV5-5 with TRBJ1-2, with 8 bases lining up with TRBD1. The CDR3 sequence is 17 residues long. The junction had 13 bases not matched to a gene; V was cut back by 2 bases and J by 4 bases. The germline gives CDR1 SGHKS, CDR2 YYEKEE (reference sequence). CDR3 region: CASSFQTGVRPIYGYTF. CDR3 in DNA: TGTGCCAGCAGCTTTCAGACAGGGGTTCGACCGATCTATGGCTACACCTTC. Complete variable domain (other parts from reference TRBV5-5 and TRBJ1-2): DAGVTQSPTHLIKTRGQQVTLRCSPISGHKSVSWYQQVLGQGPQFIFQYYEKEERGRGNFPDRFSARQFPNYSSELNVNALLLGDSALYLCASSFQTGVRPIYGYTFGSGTRLTVV.

The rearrangement links TRBV7-2 to TRBJ2-7; 7 positions match TRBD1. The junction had 3 bases not matched to a gene; V was cut back by 0 bases and J by 4 bases. This CDR3 region has 14 residues. The germline gives CDR1 SGHTA, CDR2 FQGNSA. This CDR3 is CASSLAQGPYEQYF. The CDR3 bases are TGTGCCAGCAGCTTAGCACAGGGGCCATACGAGCAGTACTTC.

This clone was seen only once. As DNA, the CDR3 is TGTGCCAGCAGGGATCGGGTAACTAATGAAAAACTGTTTTTT. Amino acids: CASRDRVTNEKLFF. The J gene is TRBJ1-4, the V gene TRBV6-5, with D uncertain. Trimming took 6 bases from V and 1 from J, leaving 9 bases between them. This CDR3 comprises 14 residues. In germline, CDR1 is MNHEY, CDR2 SVGAGI.

This clone was observed a few times. V is TRBV7-9 and J is TRBJ2-7; tentatively, D is TRBD2 (5 bases). CDR1 is SEHNR, CDR2 FQNEAQ, per germline (reference sequence). The V and J ends lost 3 bases and 2 bases respectively, with 8 bases between them. The CDR3 loop spans 13 amino acids. The CDR3 reads CASSFSGTYEQYF. CDR3 sequence (DNA): TGTGCCAGCAGCTTCTCCGGGACCTACGAGCAGTACTTC. Combining the CDR3 with reference TRBV7-9 and TRBJ2-7 gives the whole variable domain DTGVSQNPRHKITKRGQNVTFRCDPISEHNRLYWYRQTLGQGPEFLTYFQNEAQLEKSRLLSDRFSAERPKGSFSTLEIQRTEQGDSAMYLCASSFSGTYEQYFGPGTRLTVT.

V usage is TRBV10-3 and J usage is TRBJ2-3, with 8 bases identical to TRBD2. V gave up 2 bases and J gave up 6 bases; unmatched junction bases: 10. Germline-derived CDR1 and CDR2 are ENHRY and SYGVKD. CDR3 length: 16 residues. CDR3 sequence: CAISEGAGVGEDTQYF. CDR3 nucleotides: TGTGCCATCAGTGAGGGAGCGGGAGTGGGAGAGGATACGCAGTATTTT.

This sequence joins TRBV11-2 and TRBJ1-4; D uncertain. The CDR3 is made up of 14 amino acids. V lost 3 bases, J lost 3 bases, and 8 bases lay in between. CDR1 is SGHAT and CDR2 is FQNNGV in the germline V gene. In DNA form, the CDR3 reads TGTGCCAGCAGCTTTGGGCGCCCTAATGAAAAACTGTTTTTT. Translated: CASSFGRPNEKLFF.

V usage is TRBV12-3 or TRBV12-4 and J usage is TRBJ1-1; D gene ambiguous. V lost 8 bases, J lost 4 bases, and 8 bases lay in between. The CDR3 runs 11 residues. The CDR3 DNA reads as TGTGCCAGCGGTCTGGCCACTGAAGCTTTCTTT. Protein: CASGLATEAFF.

The rearrangement joins TRBV27 to TRBJ1-1, with TRBD1 matching over 8 bases. This CDR3 is built from 14 residues. Trimming cost V 7 bases and J 3 bases; bases outside gene matches: 7. The germline gives CDR1 MNHEY, CDR2 SMNVEV (reference sequence). CDR3 region: CASTRTGQDTEAFF. CDR3 coding DNA: TGTGCCAGCACCCGGACAGGGCAAGACACTGAAGCTTTCTTT.